The entry below describes one T cell receptor beta chain. Its antigen is currently unknown. Method: immunoSEQ multiplex PCR; TCRdb's copy keeps in-frame clones and lacks some. Here the sample spans 15,000 to 20,000 clones, roughly 87% being singletons. CDR3 length: 14 amino acids. Germline V gene sequence: CDR1 SGDLS, CDR2 YYNGEE. Unmatched junction bases numbered 5, after V lost 4 bases and J lost 4 bases. The data are from a study of T cells in localized non-small cell lung cancer. Study observations and caveats: Uninvolved adjacent lung, not tumor, had the highest T cell clonality.

This sequence originates from a male donor aged 60 or over with stage I lung adenocarcinoma. Sequences were derived from peripheral blood, sampled before any cancer treatment. The chain couples TRBV9 to TRBJ1-3; the match to TRBD1 covers 7 bases. The CDR3 DNA reads TGTGCCAGCAGCTCCAGGGGGTCCGGAAACACCATATATTTT. It codes for CASSSRGSGNTIYF.